Listed below are T cell receptor beta chains from one sample, sequenced in a study of OX40 agonist ivuxolimab in advanced cancers. Clones were read by immunoSEQ multiplex PCR, and TCRdb kept only the in-frame ones, dropping some. Of some 150,000 clones listed, about 92% were seen once; the top ten hold approximately 0.93%. This sample comprised CD4+ or CD8+ T cells sorted from blood, obtained in a trial of the OX40 agonist ivuxolimab. The receptors were sampled from an adult with an advanced solid tumor such as melanoma, head and neck, liver or kidney cancer. Both conserved end residues are part of each CDR3. Each record gives: V gene, clone size, J gene, D gene, CDR3 length, CDR3 DNA, CDR3 protein. The D gene is left open where the match is weak. Clone size appears in some rows only: once, few, many, or a class for an expanded clone.

>TRBV4-2|NA|TRBJ2-7|TRBD2|14
TGTGCCAGCCAACCGACTAGCGGTGCCTACGAGCAGTACTTC
CASQPTSGAYEQYF
>TRBV5-1|NA|TRBJ2-1|NA|13
TGCGCCAGCAGCTTGGGCCCCACGAATGAGCAGTTCTTC
CASSLGPTNEQFF
>TRBV5-8|NA|TRBJ1-5|NA|16
TGTGCCAGCAGCTTGGAGCCCCGAGGAGGCAATCAGCCCCAGCATTTT
CASSLEPRGGNQPQHF
>TRBV6-5|NA|TRBJ2-7|NA|13
TGTGCCAGCAGTGACCGTCGTTCCTACGAGCAGTACTTC
CASSDRRSYEQYF
>TRBV4-1|NA|TRBJ2-7|NA|15
TGCGCCAGCAGCCTAGATGGGACTTTAAGCTACGAGCAGTACTTC
CASSLDGTLSYEQYF
>TRBV28|NA|TRBJ2-1|NA|16
TGTGCCAGCACCCTATTAGGGGCGAGCTCCTACAATGAGCAGTTCTTC
CASTLLGASSYNEQFF
>TRBV19|NA|TRBJ2-7|TRBD1|16
TGTGCCAGTAGTACCAGGGTCCGGGACAGGGTCTACGAGCAGTACTTC
CASSTRVRDRVYEQYF
>TRBV5-4|NA|TRBJ2-5|NA|14
TGTGCCAGCAGCGCCGGGGAGACCAAAGAGACCCAGTACTTC
CASSAGETKETQYF
>TRBV7-2|NA|TRBJ2-5|TRBD1|15
TGTGCCAGCAGCGCGAGACAGGGCGCTAAAGAGACCCAGTACTTC
CASSARQGAKETQYF
>TRBV5-5|NA|TRBJ1-6|NA|16
TGTGCCAGCAGCTTGGGCCGGGTTGTGGATAATTCACCCCTCCACTTT
CASSLGRVVDNSPLHF
>TRBV7-9|NA|TRBJ2-6|TRBD1|17
TGTGCCAGCAGCTTAGGACAGGGGGAGTCTGGGGCCAACGTCCTGACTTTC
CASSLGQGESGANVLTF
>TRBV18|NA|TRBJ2-5|TRBD2|15
TGTGCCAGCTCACCACTTGCGCTAGCGGGGGAGACCCAGTACTTC
CASSPLALAGETQYF
>TRBV9|NA|TRBJ2-3|NA|14
TGTGCCAGCAACCGGGGCCTAAGCACAGATACGCAGTATTTT
CASNRGLSTDTQYF
>TRBV4-3|NA|TRBJ2-6|NA|18
TGCGCCAGCAGCCAAGATGAATTAGTCGTCTCTGGGGCCAACGTCCTGACTTTC
CASSQDELVVSGANVLTF
>TRBV27|once|TRBJ1-1|NA|13
TGTGCCAGCAGTTGGGGGGGCAACACTGAAGCTTTCTTT
CASSWGGNTEAFF
>TRBV29-1|NA|TRBJ1-1|TRBD1|13
TGCAGCGCTGGGACAGGGGCTATCACTGAAGCTTTCTTT
CSAGTGAITEAFF
>TRBV27|NA|TRBJ1-2|NA|13
TGTGCCAGCACCACTACGGGGATGTATGGCTACACCTTC
CASTTTGMYGYTF
>TRBV16|few|TRBJ1-5|NA|15
TGTGCCAGCAGCCAATTGGCAGACAGCAATCAGCCCCAGCATTTT
CASSQLADSNQPQHF
>TRBV18|NA|TRBJ1-2|NA|14
TGTGCCAGCTCCGGCCAGGGAGGGCAGGATGGCTACACCTTC
CASSGQGGQDGYTF
>TRBV6-5|NA|TRBJ1-3|NA|14
TGTGCCAGCAGTCTCCTGAGCTCTGGAAACACCATATATTTT
CASSLLSSGNTIYF
>TRBV5-1|NA|TRBJ1-3|NA|13
TGCGCCAGCAGCGTGTTCGGCGGAAACACCATATATTTT
CASSVFGGNTIYF
>TRBV2|NA|TRBJ2-5|TRBD1|14
TGTGCCAGCAGACCGGGACAGCTTGAAGAGACCCAGTACTTC
CASRPGQLEETQYF
>TRBV9|NA|TRBJ2-5|NA|15
TGTGCCAGCAGCGTAGCCCCTAGCCTCTCGGAGACCCAGTACTTC
CASSVAPSLSETQYF
>TRBV29-1|once|TRBJ1-5|NA|14
TGCAGCGTTGGTCTCGGGGCTAGCAATCAGCCCCAGCATTTT
CSVGLGASNQPQHF
>TRBV11-3|NA|TRBJ1-1|NA|13
TGTGCCAGCAGCTTATGGCGGAACACTGAAGCTTTCTTT
CASSLWRNTEAFF
>TRBV28|once|TRBJ1-1|NA|15
TGTGCCAGCAGTTTCCTAACAGGACCAAGGACTGAAGCTTTCTTT
CASSFLTGPRTEAFF
>TRBV6-4|NA|TRBJ2-3|TRBD2|13
TGTGCCAGCAGTGACTCTAAGCGGGGTACGCAGTATTTT
CASSDSKRGTQYF
>TRBV6-5|NA|TRBJ2-7|NA|15
TGTGCCAGCAGTTCCAGGACAGCCGCCTCCTACGAGCAGTACTTC
CASSSRTAASYEQYF
>TRBV19|NA|TRBJ2-2|TRBD2|18
TGTGCCAGTAGTACCACCTTACGGACTAGCTTCGGCACCGGGGAGCTGTTTTTT
CASSTTLRTSFGTGELFF
>TRBV4-3|NA|TRBJ1-2|NA|14
TGCGCCAGCAGCCCCTCCCCCGCTAACTATGGCTACACCTTC
CASSPSPANYGYTF
>TRBV20-1|NA|TRBJ1-1|NA|10
TGCAGTGCTCTCCGCACTGAAGCTTTCTTT
CSALRTEAFF
>TRBV6-1|NA|TRBJ2-7|NA|14
TGTGCCAGCAGTGAAAGACTACGGGGGTTCGAGCAGTACTTC
CASSERLRGFEQYF
>TRBV9|once|TRBJ2-3|NA|12
TGTGCCAGCAGCCTAGACACAGATACGCAGTATTTT
CASSLDTDTQYF
>TRBV25-1|NA|TRBJ2-3|NA|17
TGTGCCAGCAGTGAATTGAAGGGGGGGCCTAGCACAGATACGCAGTATTTT
CASSELKGGPSTDTQYF
>TRBV6-5|NA|TRBJ2-1|TRBD2|16
TGTGCCAGCAGTTACGCGGGAGGGCTCGTATTCAATGAGCAGTTCTTC
CASSYAGGLVFNEQFF
>TRBV27|NA|TRBJ1-2|TRBD1|13
TGTGCCAGCAGCAGACAGGGGGCTGGCGGCTACACCTTC
CASSRQGAGGYTF
>TRBV5-5|once|TRBJ1-1|TRBD1|17
TGTGCCAGCAGCTTAAGGGACCCGGGACAGGTGAACACTGAAGCTTTCTTT
CASSLRDPGQVNTEAFF
>TRBV19|NA|TRBJ1-2|TRBD1|14
TGTGCCAGTAGTCCCCGACAGGGGGCCAACGGCTACACCTTC
CASSPRQGANGYTF
>TRBV5-6|once|TRBJ2-7|TRBD1|13
TGTGCCAGCACCCGACAGGGATCTTACGAGCAGTACTTC
CASTRQGSYEQYF
>TRBV19|NA|TRBJ1-6|TRBD1|15
TGTGCCAGTAGTATCCGAACAGGGGTGAATTCACCCCTCCACTTT
CASSIRTGVNSPLHF
>TRBV5-4|NA|TRBJ2-3|TRBD1|14
TGTGCCAGCAGGCCGGGACAGGGCACAGATACGCAGTATTTT
CASRPGQGTDTQYF
>TRBV5-4|NA|TRBJ2-5|TRBD1|13
TGTGCCAGCAGCGCGACAGGGAAAGAGACCCAGTACTTC
CASSATGKETQYF